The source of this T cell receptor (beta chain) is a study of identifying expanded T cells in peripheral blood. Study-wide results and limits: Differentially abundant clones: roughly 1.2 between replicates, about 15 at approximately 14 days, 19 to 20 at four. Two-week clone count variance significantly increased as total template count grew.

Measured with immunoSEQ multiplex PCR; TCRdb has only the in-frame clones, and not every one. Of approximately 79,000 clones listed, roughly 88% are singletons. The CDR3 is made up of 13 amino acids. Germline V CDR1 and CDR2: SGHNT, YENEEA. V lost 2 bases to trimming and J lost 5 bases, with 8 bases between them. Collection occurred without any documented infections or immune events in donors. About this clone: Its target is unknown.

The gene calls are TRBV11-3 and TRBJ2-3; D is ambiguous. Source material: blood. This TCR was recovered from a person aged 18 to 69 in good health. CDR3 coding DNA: TGTGCCAGCAGCTTAATGGCTGGAGATACGCAGTATTTT. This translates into CASSLMAGDTQYF.